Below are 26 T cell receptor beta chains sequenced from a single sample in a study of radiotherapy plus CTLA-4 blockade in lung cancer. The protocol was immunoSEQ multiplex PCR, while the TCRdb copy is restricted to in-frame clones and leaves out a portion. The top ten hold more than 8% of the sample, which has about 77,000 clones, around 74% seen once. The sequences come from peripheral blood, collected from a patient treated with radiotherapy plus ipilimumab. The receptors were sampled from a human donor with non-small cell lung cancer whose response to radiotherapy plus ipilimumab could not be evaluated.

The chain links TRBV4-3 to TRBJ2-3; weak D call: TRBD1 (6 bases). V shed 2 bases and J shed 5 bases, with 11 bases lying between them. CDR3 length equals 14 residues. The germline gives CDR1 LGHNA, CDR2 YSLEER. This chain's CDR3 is CASSQQVGGDTQYF. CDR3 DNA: TGCGCCAGCAGCCAACAGGTAGGGGGAGATACGCAGTATTTT.

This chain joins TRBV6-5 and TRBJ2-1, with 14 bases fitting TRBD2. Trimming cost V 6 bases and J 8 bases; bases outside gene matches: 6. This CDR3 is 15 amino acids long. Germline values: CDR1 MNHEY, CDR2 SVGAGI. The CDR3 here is CASRMTSGGADEQFF. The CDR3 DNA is TGTGCCAGCAGGATGACTAGCGGGGGGGCAGATGAGCAGTTCTTC.

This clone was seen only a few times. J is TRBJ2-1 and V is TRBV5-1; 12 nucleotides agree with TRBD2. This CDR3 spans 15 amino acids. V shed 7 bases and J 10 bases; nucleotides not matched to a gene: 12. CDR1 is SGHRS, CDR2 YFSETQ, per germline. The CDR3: CASRGASGGAVEQFF. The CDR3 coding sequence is TGCGCCAGCCGAGGGGCTAGCGGGGGGGCCGTCGAGCAGTTCTTC.

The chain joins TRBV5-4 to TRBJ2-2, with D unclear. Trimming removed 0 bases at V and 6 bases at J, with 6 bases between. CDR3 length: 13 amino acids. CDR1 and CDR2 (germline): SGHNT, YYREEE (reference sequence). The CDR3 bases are TGTGCCAGCAGCTTGGCCCCCGCCGGGGAGCTGTTTTTT. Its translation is CASSLAPAGELFF.

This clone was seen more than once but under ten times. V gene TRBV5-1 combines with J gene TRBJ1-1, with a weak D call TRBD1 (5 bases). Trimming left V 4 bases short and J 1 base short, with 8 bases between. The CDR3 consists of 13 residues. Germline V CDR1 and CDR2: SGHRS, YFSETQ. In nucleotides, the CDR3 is TGCGCCAGCAGCCCCGGGGGGAACACTGAAGCTTTCTTT. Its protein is CASSPGGNTEAFF.

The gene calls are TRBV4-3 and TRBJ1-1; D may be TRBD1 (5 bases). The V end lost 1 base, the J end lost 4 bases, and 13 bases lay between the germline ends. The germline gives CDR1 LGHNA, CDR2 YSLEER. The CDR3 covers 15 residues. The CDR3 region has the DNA TGCGCCAGCAGCCAAGTCTGGCAGGGAGGCACTGAAGCTTTCTTT. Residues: CASSQVWQGGTEAFF.

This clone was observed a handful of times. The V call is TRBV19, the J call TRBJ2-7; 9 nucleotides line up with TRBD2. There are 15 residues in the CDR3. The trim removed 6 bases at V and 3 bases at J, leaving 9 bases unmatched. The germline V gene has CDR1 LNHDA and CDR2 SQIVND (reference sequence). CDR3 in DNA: TGTGCCAGTAGCCTTTGGCGGGAGGGCCGCTACGAGCAGTACTTC. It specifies CASSLWREGRYEQYF.

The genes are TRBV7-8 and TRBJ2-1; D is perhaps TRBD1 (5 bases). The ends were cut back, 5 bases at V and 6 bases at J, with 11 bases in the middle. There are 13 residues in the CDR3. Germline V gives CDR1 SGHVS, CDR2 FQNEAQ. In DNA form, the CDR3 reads TGTGCCAGCAGCGTGGGGCACGGCAATGAGCAGTTCTTC. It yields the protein CASSVGHGNEQFF.

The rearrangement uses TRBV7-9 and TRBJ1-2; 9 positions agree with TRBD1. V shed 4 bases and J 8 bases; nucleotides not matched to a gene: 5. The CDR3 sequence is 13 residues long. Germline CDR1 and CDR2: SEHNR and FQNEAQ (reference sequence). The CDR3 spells CASSWDRVGGYTF. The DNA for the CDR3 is TGTGCCAGCAGCTGGGACAGGGTAGGGGGCTACACCTTC.

CDR3 nucleotide sequence: TGTGCCAGCGTGGACTCGTTCGCCACCATATATTTT. Translation: CASVDSFATIYF. The rearrangement links TRBV28 to TRBJ1-3; D uncertain. V was trimmed by 8 bases and J by 9 bases, leaving 14 bases between them. From germline, CDR1 is MDHEN and CDR2 SYDVKM. The CDR3 totals 12 residues.

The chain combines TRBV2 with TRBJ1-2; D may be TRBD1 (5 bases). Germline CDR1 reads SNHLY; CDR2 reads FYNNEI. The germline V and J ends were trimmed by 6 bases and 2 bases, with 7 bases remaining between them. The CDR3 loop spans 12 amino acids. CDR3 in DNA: TGTGCCAGCAGCAGGGAAAACTATGGCTACACCTTC. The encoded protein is CASSRENYGYTF.

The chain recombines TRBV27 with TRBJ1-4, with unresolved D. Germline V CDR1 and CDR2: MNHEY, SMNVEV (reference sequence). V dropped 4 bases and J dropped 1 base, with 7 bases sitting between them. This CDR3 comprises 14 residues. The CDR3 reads CASSSPRTNEKLFF. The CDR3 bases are TGTGCCAGCAGTTCCCCTAGAACTAATGAAAAACTGTTTTTT.

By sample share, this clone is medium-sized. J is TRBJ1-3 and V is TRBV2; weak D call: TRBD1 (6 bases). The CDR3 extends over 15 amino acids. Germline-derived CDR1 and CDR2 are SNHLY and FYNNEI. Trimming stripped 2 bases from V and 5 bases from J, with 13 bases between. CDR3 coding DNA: TGTGCCAGCAGTGAAATCGGGGGGCAAAGAAACACCATATATTTT. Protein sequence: CASSEIGGQRNTIYF.

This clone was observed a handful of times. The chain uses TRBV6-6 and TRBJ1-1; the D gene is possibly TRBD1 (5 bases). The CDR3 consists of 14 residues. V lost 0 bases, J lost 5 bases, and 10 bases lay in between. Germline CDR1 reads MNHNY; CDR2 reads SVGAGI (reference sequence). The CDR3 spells CASSYSRGGTEAFF. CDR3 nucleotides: TGTGCCAGCAGTTACTCGCGGGGGGGGACTGAAGCTTTCTTT.

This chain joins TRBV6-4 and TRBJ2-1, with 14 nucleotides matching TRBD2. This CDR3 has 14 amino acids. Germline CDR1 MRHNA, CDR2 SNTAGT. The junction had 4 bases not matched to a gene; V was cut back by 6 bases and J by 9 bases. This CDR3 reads CASSGLAGGVEQFF. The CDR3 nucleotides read TGTGCCAGCAGCGGACTAGCGGGAGGCGTTGAGCAGTTCTTC.

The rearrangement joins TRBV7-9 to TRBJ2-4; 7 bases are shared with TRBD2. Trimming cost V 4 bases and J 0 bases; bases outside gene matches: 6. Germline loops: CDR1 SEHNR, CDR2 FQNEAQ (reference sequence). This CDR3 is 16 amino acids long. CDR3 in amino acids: CASSSGGDLAKNIQYF. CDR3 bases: TGTGCCAGCAGCTCGGGGGGAGATCTAGCCAAAAACATTCAGTACTTC. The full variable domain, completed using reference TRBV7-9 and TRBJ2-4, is DTGVSQNPRHKITKRGQNVTFRCDPISEHNRLYWYRQTLGQGPEFLTYFQNEAQLEKSRLLSDRFSAERPKGSFSTLEIQRTEQGDSAMYLCASSSGGDLAKNIQYFGAGTRLSVL.

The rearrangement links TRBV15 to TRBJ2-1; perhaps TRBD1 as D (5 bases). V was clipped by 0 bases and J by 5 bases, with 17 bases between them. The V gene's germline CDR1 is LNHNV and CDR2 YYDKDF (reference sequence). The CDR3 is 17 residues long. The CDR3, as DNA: TGTGCCACCAGCAGAGAACTTCTGTCAGGGCTAAACAATGAGCAGTTCTTC. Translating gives CATSRELLSGLNNEQFF.

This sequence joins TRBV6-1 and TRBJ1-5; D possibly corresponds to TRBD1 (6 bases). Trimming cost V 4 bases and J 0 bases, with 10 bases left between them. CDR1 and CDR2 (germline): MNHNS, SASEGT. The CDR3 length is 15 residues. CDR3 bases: TGTGCCAGCAGTGCCCAGGGGTATAGCAATCAGCCCCAGCATTTT. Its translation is CASSAQGYSNQPQHF.

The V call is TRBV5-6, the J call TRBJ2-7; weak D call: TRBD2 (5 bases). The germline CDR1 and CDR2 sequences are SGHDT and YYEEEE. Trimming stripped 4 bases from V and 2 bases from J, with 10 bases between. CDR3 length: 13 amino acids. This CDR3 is CASSRVGAYEQYF. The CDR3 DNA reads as TGTGCCAGCAGCCGCGTCGGGGCCTACGAGCAGTACTTC.

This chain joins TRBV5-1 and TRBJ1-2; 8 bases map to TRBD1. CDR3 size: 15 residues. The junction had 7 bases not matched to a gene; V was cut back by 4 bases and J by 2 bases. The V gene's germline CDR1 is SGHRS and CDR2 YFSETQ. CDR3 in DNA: TGCGCCAGCAGCCAGACGGGACAGGTCAACTATGGCTACACCTTC. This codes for CASSQTGQVNYGYTF.

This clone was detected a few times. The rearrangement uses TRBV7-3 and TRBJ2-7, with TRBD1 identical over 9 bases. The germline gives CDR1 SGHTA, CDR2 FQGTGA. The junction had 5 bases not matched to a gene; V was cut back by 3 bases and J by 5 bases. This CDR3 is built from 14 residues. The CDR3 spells CASSFDGTGNEQYF. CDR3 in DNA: TGTGCCAGCAGCTTCGACGGGACAGGGAACGAGCAGTACTTC.

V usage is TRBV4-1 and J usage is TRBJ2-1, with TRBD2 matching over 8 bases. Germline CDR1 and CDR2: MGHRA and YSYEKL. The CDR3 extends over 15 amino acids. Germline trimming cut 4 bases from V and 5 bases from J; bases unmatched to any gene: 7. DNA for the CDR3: TGCGCCAGCAGCCGCCCGGGACTAGGGCACAATGAGCAGTTCTTC. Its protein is CASSRPGLGHNEQFF.

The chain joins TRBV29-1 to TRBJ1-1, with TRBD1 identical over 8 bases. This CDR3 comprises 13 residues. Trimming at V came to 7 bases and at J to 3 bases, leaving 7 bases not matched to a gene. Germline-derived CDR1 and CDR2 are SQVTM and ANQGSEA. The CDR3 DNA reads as TGCAGCGGGGCAGGGGGCGAGGACACTGAAGCTTTCTTT. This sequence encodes CSGAGGEDTEAFF.

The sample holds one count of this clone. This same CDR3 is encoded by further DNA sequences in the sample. The CDR3 loop is CASSYSTGGYGYTF. CDR3 sequence (DNA): TGTGCCAGCAGTTACTCGACTGGGGGGTATGGCTACACCTTC. J is TRBJ1-2 and V is TRBV6-5; possibly TRBD1 for D (5 bases). Germline values: CDR1 MNHEY, CDR2 SVGAGI. Trimming cost V 0 bases and J 5 bases, with 10 bases left between them. The CDR3 runs 14 residues.

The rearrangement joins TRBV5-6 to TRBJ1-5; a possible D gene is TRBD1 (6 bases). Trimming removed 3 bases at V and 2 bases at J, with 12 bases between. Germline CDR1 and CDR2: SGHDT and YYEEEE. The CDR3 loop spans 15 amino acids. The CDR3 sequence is CASSYSQGGNQPQHF. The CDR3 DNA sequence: TGTGCCAGCAGCTACTCACAGGGTGGCAATCAGCCCCAGCATTTT.

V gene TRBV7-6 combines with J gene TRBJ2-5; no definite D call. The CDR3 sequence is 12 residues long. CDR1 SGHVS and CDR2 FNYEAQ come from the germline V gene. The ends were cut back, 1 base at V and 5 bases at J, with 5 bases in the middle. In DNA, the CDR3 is TGTGCCAGCAGCTTAGTGCGGGAGACCCAGTACTTC. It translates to CASSLVRETQYF.